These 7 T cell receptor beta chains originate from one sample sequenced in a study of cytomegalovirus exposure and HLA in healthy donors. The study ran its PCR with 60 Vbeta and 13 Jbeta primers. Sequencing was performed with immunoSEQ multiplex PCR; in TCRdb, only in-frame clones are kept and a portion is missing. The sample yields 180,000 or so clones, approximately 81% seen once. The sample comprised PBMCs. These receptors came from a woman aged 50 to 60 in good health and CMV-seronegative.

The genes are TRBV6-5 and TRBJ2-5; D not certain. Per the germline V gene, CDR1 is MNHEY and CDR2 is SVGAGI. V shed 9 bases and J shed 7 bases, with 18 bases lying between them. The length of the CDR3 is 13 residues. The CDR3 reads CASGTGSPGTQYF. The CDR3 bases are TGTGCCAGTGGCACGGGTTCCCCGGGGACCCAGTACTTC.

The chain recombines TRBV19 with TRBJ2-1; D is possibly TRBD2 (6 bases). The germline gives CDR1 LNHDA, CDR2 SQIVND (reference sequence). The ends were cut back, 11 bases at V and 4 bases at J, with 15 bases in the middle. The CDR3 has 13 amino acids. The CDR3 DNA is TGTGCCGGTAATATTGCGGGGTACAATGAGCAGTTCTTC. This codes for CAGNIAGYNEQFF.

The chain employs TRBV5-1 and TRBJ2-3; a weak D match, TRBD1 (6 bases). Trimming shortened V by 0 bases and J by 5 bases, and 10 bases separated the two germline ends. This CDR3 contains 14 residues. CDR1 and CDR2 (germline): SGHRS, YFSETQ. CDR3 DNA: TGCGCCAGCAGCTTGGCAGGGGCTCAAGATACGCAGTATTTT. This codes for CASSLAGAQDTQYF.

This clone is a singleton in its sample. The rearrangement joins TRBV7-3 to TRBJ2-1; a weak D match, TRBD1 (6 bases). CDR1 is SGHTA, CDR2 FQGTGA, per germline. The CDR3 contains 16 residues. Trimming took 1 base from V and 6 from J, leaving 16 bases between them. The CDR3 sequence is CASSLIRLGGSNEQFF. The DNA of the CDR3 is TGTGCCAGCAGCTTAATACGTCTTGGGGGCTCCAATGAGCAGTTCTTC. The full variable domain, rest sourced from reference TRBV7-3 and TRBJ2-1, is GAGVSQTPSNKVTEKGKYVELRCDPISGHTALYWYRQSLGQGPEFLIYFQGTGAADDSGLPNDRFFAVRPEGSVSTLKIQRTERGDSAVYLCASSLIRLGGSNEQFFGPGTRLTVL.

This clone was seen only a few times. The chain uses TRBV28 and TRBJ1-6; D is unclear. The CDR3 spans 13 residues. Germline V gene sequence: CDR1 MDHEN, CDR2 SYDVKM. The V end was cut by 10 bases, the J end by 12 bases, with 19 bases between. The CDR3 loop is CATSDDGSLPLHF. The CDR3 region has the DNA TGTGCCACGAGCGACGACGGTAGTTTACCCCTCCACTTT.

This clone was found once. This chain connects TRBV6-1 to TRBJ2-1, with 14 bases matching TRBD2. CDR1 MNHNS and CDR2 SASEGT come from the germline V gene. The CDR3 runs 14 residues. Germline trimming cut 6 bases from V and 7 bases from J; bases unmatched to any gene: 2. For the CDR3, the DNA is TGTGCCAGCAGGACTAGCGGGAGGGGAAATGAGCAGTTCTTC. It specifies CASRTSGRGNEQFF.

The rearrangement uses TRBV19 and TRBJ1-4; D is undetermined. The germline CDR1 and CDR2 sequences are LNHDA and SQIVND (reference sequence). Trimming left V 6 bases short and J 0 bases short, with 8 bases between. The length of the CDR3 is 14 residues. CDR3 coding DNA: TGTGCCAGTAGGCGCGGGGCAACTAATGAAAAACTGTTTTTT. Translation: CASRRGATNEKLFF.